These 17 T cell receptor beta chains came from one sample sequenced in a study of blood T cell repertoires in COVID-19. Some clones are missing from TCRdb's copy, which holds only in-frame ones; the method was immunoSEQ multiplex PCR. The table includes some 220,000 clones, roughly 85% detected once. Specimen: peripheral blood. All receptors come from a woman in her sixties or seventies with COVID-19, enrolled during active disease.

This chain uses TRBV4-1 with TRBJ2-1, with 8 positions matching TRBD2. The trim removed 1 base at V and 6 bases at J, leaving 2 bases unmatched. CDR3 length equals 14 residues. Germline loops: CDR1 MGHRA, CDR2 YSYEKL. CDR3 region: CASSQVTSGNEQFF. DNA of the CDR3: TGCGCCAGCAGCCAAGTTACTAGCGGCAATGAGCAGTTCTTC.

This clone turned up a few times. The V call is TRBV2, the J call TRBJ2-1; no reliable D call. The germline V gene encodes CDR1 SNHLY and CDR2 FYNNEI. V was pared by 2 bases and J by 5 bases, with 7 bases between. This CDR3 is built from 13 residues. CDR3 nucleotide sequence: TGTGCCAGCAGTGAAATCAGAAACAATGAGCAGTTCTTC. Protein sequence: CASSEIRNNEQFF.

The sample holds one count of this clone. The V call is TRBV6-2 or TRBV6-3, the J call TRBJ2-5; no clear D gene. The CDR3 is 15 residues long. Germline assignment: CDR1 MNHEY and CDR2 SVGEGT. Trimming shortened V by 6 bases and J by 4 bases, and 18 bases separated the two germline ends. The CDR3 DNA is TGTGCCAGCAGCAAATTAACCCCCGGGTCAGAGACCCAGTACTTC. As protein: CASSKLTPGSETQYF.

This chain uses TRBV3-1 (or the pseudogene TRBV3-2) with TRBJ1-2; D remains unclear. Germline CDR1 and CDR2: LGHDT and YNNKEL (reference sequence). The CDR3 length is 15 residues. V lost 4 bases and J 2 bases, leaving 14 bases between the germline ends. The CDR3 nucleotides read TGTGCCAGCAGCCTCTTCGTCGGGATCAACTATGGCTACACCTTC. It encodes CASSLFVGINYGYTF.

The rearrangement links TRBV19 to TRBJ2-3; possibly TRBD1 for D (5 bases). CDR1 is LNHDA, CDR2 SQIVND, per germline (reference sequence). This CDR3 has 14 amino acids. Trimming shortened V by 0 bases and J by 5 bases, and 9 bases separated the two germline ends. CDR3 loop: CASSIDRDRDTQYF. The CDR3 DNA follows: TGTGCCAGTAGTATAGATCGAGACAGAGATACGCAGTATTTT.

This chain connects TRBV7-9 to TRBJ1-2; D is unresolved. The length of the CDR3 is 14 residues. The germline V gene encodes CDR1 SEHNR and CDR2 FQNEAQ (reference sequence). Trimming cost V 2 bases and J 4 bases, with 11 bases left between them. The CDR3 region has the DNA TGTGCCAGCAGCTTAAAGGGAGGCGTCTATGGCTACACCTTC. Translated: CASSLKGGVYGYTF. The variable domain in full, with the rest retrieved from reference TRBV7-9 and TRBJ1-2, is DTGVSQNPRHKITKRGQNVTFRCDPISEHNRLYWYRQTLGQGPEFLTYFQNEAQLEKSRLLSDRFSAERPKGSFSTLEIQRTEQGDSAMYLCASSLKGGVYGYTFGSGTRLTVV.

J is TRBJ2-3 and V is TRBV28; 8 bases agree with TRBD2. The junction had 4 bases not matched to a gene; V was cut back by 3 bases and J by 5 bases. The CDR3 is 14 amino acids. CDR1 MDHEN and CDR2 SYDVKM come from the germline V gene. CDR3 sequence: CASSLASGGDTQYF. CDR3 sequence (DNA): TGTGCCAGCAGTTTGGCAAGCGGGGGAGATACGCAGTATTTT.

The chain recombines TRBV6-6 with TRBJ2-7, with 8 bases that match TRBD1. J was trimmed by 6 bases and V by 7 bases; bases with no gene match: 14. The CDR3 sequence is 15 residues long. Germline CDR1 MNHNY, CDR2 SVGAGI (reference sequence). CDR3 amino acids: CASTLDGTGISEQYF. Written as DNA, the CDR3 is TGTGCCAGCACCTTAGATGGGACAGGAATTTCCGAGCAGTACTTC.

V gene TRBV11-2 combines with J gene TRBJ2-1, with D unclear. The CDR3 is 17 amino acids. Per germline, CDR1 SGHAT and CDR2 FQNNGV. The ends were cut back, 0 bases at V and 4 bases at J, with 16 bases in the middle. This CDR3 is CASSLDIKSYSYNEQFF. The CDR3 DNA reads TGTGCCAGCAGCTTAGACATTAAAAGCTACTCTTACAATGAGCAGTTCTTC.

V gene TRBV4-1 combines with J gene TRBJ2-3, with 11 nucleotides matching TRBD2. The CDR3 loop spans 17 amino acids. The V and J ends lost 0 bases and 4 bases, in that order; junction bases with no gene match: 6. Germline V gene lookup returns CDR1 MGHRA and CDR2 YSYEKL. The CDR3 reads CASSQDFGTSGSDTQYF. In DNA form, the CDR3 reads TGCGCCAGCAGCCAAGATTTTGGGACTAGCGGATCAGATACGCAGTATTTT.

The rearrangement links TRBV7-9 to TRBJ2-3; 8 nucleotides agree with TRBD2. The length of the CDR3 is 15 residues. Germline CDR1 reads SEHNR; CDR2 reads FQNEAQ (reference sequence). After removal of 1 base from V and 1 base from J, the junction contained 1 base not matched to a gene. The chain's CDR3 is CASSLEAGGTDTQYF. The CDR3 bases are TGTGCCAGCAGCTTAGAAGCGGGAGGCACAGATACGCAGTATTTT.

The table lists this clone with a few counts. The CDR3 protein is CATSATRGITGGGYTF. The DNA for the CDR3 is TGTGCCACCAGCGCCACAAGGGGCATCACAGGGGGCGGCTACACCTTC. The chain uses TRBV15 and TRBJ1-2; 9 positions agree with TRBD1. Germline assignment: CDR1 LNHNV and CDR2 YYDKDF (reference sequence). Germline trimming cut 5 bases from V and 8 bases from J; bases unmatched to any gene: 15. The CDR3 has 16 residues.

The chain links TRBV5-3 to TRBJ2-1; TRBD2 aligns across 11 bases. TRBV5-3 is treated as an ORF (open reading frame) with a function not yet certain. This CDR3 spans 22 amino acids. The J segment lost 6 bases and the V segment lost 0 bases, leaving 23 bases of the junction unmatched. In DNA, the CDR3 is TGTGCCAGAAGCTTGGAAACTAGCGGGAGTGGGGGCAGGGAGGCACAGAGCAATGAGCAGTTCTTC. Protein sequence: CARSLETSGSGGREAQSNEQFF.

This clone appeared a few times. The V gene is TRBV4-2, the J gene TRBJ2-1, with a tentative D call TRBD2 (5 bases). The CDR3 is made up of 15 amino acids. Germline V lookup: CDR1 LGHNA, CDR2 YNFKEQ. V lost 6 bases and J lost 5, with 17 bases in between. The CDR3 protein is CASRRGLLPNNEQFF. As DNA, the CDR3 is TGTGCCAGCAGGAGAGGACTCCTACCTAACAATGAGCAGTTCTTC.

This chain joins TRBV7-8 and TRBJ2-3; the match to TRBD1 covers 8 bases. CDR1 SGHVS and CDR2 FQNEAQ come from the germline V gene. This CDR3 spans 14 amino acids. Losses at the gene ends were 5 bases for V and 3 bases for J; bases not matched to a gene: 4. The CDR3 spells CASSPTGVTDTQYF. The CDR3 DNA follows: TGTGCCAGCAGCCCGACAGGGGTGACAGATACGCAGTATTTT.

This clone has a single count. The V call is TRBV29-1, the J call TRBJ2-1; 11 bases line up with TRBD1. The V segment lost 7 bases and the J segment 5 bases; nucleotides outside the gene matches: 4. Germline V gene lookup returns CDR1 SQVTM and CDR2 ANQGSEA. The CDR3 covers 13 residues. The CDR3 bases are TGCAGCGCTGGGACAGGGGGAAACAATGAGCAGTTCTTC. Translated: CSAGTGGNNEQFF.

The V gene is TRBV11-2, the J gene TRBJ1-4, with D perhaps TRBD1 (5 bases). The CDR3 consists of 14 residues. CDR1 is SGHAT, CDR2 FQNNGV, per germline. Trimming took 6 bases from V and 2 from J, leaving 10 bases between them. Written as DNA, the CDR3 is TGTGCCAGCAGGGTGACAGAGACTAATGAAAAACTGTTTTTT. Protein: CASRVTETNEKLFF.